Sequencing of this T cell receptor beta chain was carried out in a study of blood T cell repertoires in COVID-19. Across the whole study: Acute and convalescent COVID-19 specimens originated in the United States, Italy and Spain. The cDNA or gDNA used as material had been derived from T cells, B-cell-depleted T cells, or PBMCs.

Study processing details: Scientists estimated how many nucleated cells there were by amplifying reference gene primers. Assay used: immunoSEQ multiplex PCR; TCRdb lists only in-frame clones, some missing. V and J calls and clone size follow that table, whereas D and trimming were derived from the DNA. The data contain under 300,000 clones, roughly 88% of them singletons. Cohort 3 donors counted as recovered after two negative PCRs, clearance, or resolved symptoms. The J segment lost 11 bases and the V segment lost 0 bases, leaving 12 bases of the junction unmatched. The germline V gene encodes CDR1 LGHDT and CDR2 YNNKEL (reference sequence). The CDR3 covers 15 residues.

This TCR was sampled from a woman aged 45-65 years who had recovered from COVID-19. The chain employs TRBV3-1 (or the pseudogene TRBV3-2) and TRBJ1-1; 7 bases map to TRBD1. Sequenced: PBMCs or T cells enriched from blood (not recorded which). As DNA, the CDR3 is TGTGCCAGCAGCCAAGATCCCGGGACAGCCGGTACGGCTTTCTTT. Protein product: CASSQDPGTAGTAFF.